These 2 T cell receptor beta chains came from one sample sequenced in a study of cytomegalovirus exposure and HLA in healthy donors. A multiplex PCR was run with 60 Vbeta primers and 13 Jbeta primers. Libraries were prepared by immunoSEQ multiplex PCR; TCRdb keeps only in-frame clonotypes and omits some of them. Of under 150,000 clones listed, about four fifths are singletons. The sequencing input was PBMCs. Receptor source: a woman in her thirties or forties in good health and CMV-seronegative.

The DNA of the CDR3 is TGTGCCAGCAGGCCCGGGACAGGGGGCTTGGGGGAGCAGTTCTTC. Amino acid sequence: CASRPGTGGLGEQFF. The chain combines TRBV5-6 with TRBJ2-1; TRBD1 matches 12 bases. The V gene's germline CDR1 is SGHDT and CDR2 YYEEEE. V was clipped by 5 bases and J by 10 bases; unmatched bases: 10. CDR3 length: 15 residues.

Comments on this clone: One junction end disagrees with the germline gene, perhaps due to a read error. The CDR3 protein is CASSLGSGPPAGLF. The CDR3 DNA sequence: TGTGCCAGCAGCTTAGGTTCCGGGCCCCCGGCAGGACTCTTC. The chain employs TRBV11-3 and TRBJ1-2; D is unclear. Germline V gene lookup returns CDR1 SGHNT and CDR2 YENEEA. The CDR3 sequence is 14 residues long.